One sample yielded the 11 T cell receptor beta chains listed below, sequenced in a study of T cells in Graves' hyperthyroidism and ophthalmopathy. Amplification of TCR beta CDR3 regions used RNA as the template. Carried out on the TCR CDR3, a first-round RT-PCR used the HTBI primer set. TCRdb itself ran the multiplex PCR reads through MiXCR, one entry per CDR3 protein. The sample gives about 690,000 distinct CDR3 sequences, 15% to 20% of which show up once; roughly a sixth is in the top ten. The sample taken for sequencing was blood. The origin of the receptors is a man between 45 and 60 years old with Graves' hyperthyroidism.

In its sample, this clonotype was seen many times. The chain recombines TRBV2 with TRBJ2-7; possibly TRBD1 for D (6 bases). V gave up 5 bases and J gave up 2 bases, with 13 bases separating them. Germline values: CDR1 SNHLY, CDR2 FYNNEI. The CDR3 covers 14 residues. The CDR3 sequence is CASSQTGKTYEQYF. CDR3 bases: TGTGCCAGCAGTCAAACAGGGAAAACCTACGAGCAGTACTTC.

This clonotype was seen a few times. This chain uses TRBV28 with TRBJ1-6, with no clear D. The germline V gene has CDR1 MDHEN and CDR2 SYDVKM. V was trimmed by 8 bases and J by 7 bases, leaving 12 bases between them. CDR3 length equals 13 residues. CDR3 region: CASDYSENSPLHF. For the CDR3, the DNA is TGTGCCAGCGATTACTCGGAGAATTCACCCCTCCACTTT. Filled out from reference TRBV28 and TRBJ1-6, the complete variable domain reads DVKVTQSSRYLVKRTGEKVFLECVQDMDHENMFWYRQDPGLGLRLIYFSYDVKMKEKGDIPEGYSVSREKKERFSLILESASTNQTSMYLCASDYSENSPLHFGNGTRLTVT.

This clonotype appeared many times. The chain combines TRBV27 with TRBJ2-7; D not resolved. Germline assignment: CDR1 MNHEY and CDR2 SMNVEV (reference sequence). Trimming took off 4 bases at V and 2 bases at J, with 12 bases between the two ends. This CDR3 region has 14 residues. In DNA, the CDR3 is TGTGCCAGCAGTTCTAGGGTTTTCCCCTACGAGCAGTACTTC. It codes for CASSSRVFPYEQYF.

This clonotype was recorded at least ten times. The rearrangement links TRBV6-1 to TRBJ1-2; D ambiguous. The germline V gene has CDR1 MNHNS and CDR2 SASEGT. Trimming cost V 5 bases and J 8 bases, with 15 bases left between them. The CDR3 is 13 amino acids. The CDR3 DNA reads TGTGCCAGCAGTAGGAACGGGCCGGAAGGCTACACCTTC. This translates into CASSRNGPEGYTF.

Only a few counts were recorded for this clonotype. V usage is TRBV2 and J usage is TRBJ2-2; the D gene is possibly TRBD2 (6 bases). Trimming left V 3 bases short and J 0 bases short, with 8 bases between. Looked up from germline, CDR1 is SNHLY and CDR2 is FYNNEI. CDR3 size: 15 residues. The chain's CDR3 is CASSDIAANTGELFF. CDR3 sequence (DNA): TGTGCCAGCAGTGATATAGCGGCGAACACCGGGGAGCTGTTTTTT. The full variable domain, rest sourced from reference TRBV2 and TRBJ2-2, is EPEVTQTPSHQVTQMGQEVILRCVPISNHLYFYWYRQILGQKVEFLVSFYNNEISEKSEIFDDQFSVERPDGSNFTLKIRSTKLEDSAMYFCASSDIAANTGELFFGEGSRLTVL.

This clonotype was seen a handful of times. The rearrangement uses TRBV29-1 and TRBJ2-1; TRBD1 aligns across 9 bases. This CDR3 region has 14 residues. V lost 3 bases, J lost 2 bases, and 2 bases stayed unmatched. Germline loops: CDR1 SQVTM, CDR2 ANQGSEA. The CDR3 sequence is CSVEGQGTYNEQFF. The CDR3 nucleotides are TGCAGCGTTGAGGGACAGGGCACCTACAATGAGCAGTTCTTC.

The genes are TRBV27 and TRBJ1-2, with D perhaps TRBD1 (5 bases). Trimming left V 8 bases short and J 7 bases short, with 17 bases between. This CDR3 contains 13 residues. The germline CDR1 and CDR2 sequences are MNHEY and SMNVEV (reference sequence). The CDR3 region has the DNA TGTGCCAGCGGCCCAGGCAGGGCCAGTGGCTACACCTTC. Amino acid sequence: CASGPGRASGYTF.

The chain is built from TRBV29-1 and TRBJ2-7; TRBD2 is a possible D gene (5 bases). The germline CDR1 and CDR2 sequences are SQVTM and ANQGSEA. V lost 0 bases to trimming and J lost 7 bases, with 13 bases between them. CDR3 length equals 13 residues. The chain's CDR3 is CSVEESSWREQYF. As DNA, the CDR3 is TGCAGCGTTGAAGAGTCTAGCTGGAGAGAGCAGTACTTC.

This clonotype has a single count. The chain employs TRBV9 and TRBJ2-1; the D gene is possibly TRBD1 (5 bases). Germline V lookup: CDR1 SGDLS, CDR2 YYNGEE. The CDR3 extends over 16 amino acids. V lost 1 base, J lost 0 bases, and 11 bases lay in between. DNA of the CDR3: TGTGCCAGCAGCGTACAAGGAGACAGCTCCTACAATGAGCAGTTCTTC. Its protein is CASSVQGDSSYNEQFF. Full variable domain (rest looked up from reference TRBV9 and TRBJ2-1): DSGVTQTPKHLITATGQRVTLRCSPRSGDLSVYWYQQSLDQGLQFLIQYYNGEERAKGNILERFSAQQFPDLHSELNLSSLELGDSALYFCASSVQGDSSYNEQFFGPGTRLTVL.

In this sample, this clonotype turned up many times. The J gene is TRBJ2-7, the V gene TRBV19, with TRBD2 as a possible D gene (6 bases). The CDR3 loop spans 16 amino acids. Between the trimmed V and J ends, which lost 1 base and 2 bases, there was a span of 15 bases. Germline assignment: CDR1 LNHDA and CDR2 SQIVND (reference sequence). The CDR3 DNA is TGTGCCAGTAGTATAGGAGAACGGGAGAACCCCTACGAGCAGTACTTC. It is translated as CASSIGERENPYEQYF.

The V and J genes are TRBV27 and TRBJ1-6, with D perhaps TRBD1 (5 bases). The V gene lost 6 bases and the J gene lost 7 bases, with 7 bases spanning the gap. The CDR3 consists of 12 residues. The V gene's germline CDR1 is MNHEY and CDR2 SMNVEV (reference sequence). The CDR3 here is CASRRQNSPLHF. The CDR3 DNA follows: TGTGCCAGCAGAAGACAGAATTCACCCCTCCACTTT.